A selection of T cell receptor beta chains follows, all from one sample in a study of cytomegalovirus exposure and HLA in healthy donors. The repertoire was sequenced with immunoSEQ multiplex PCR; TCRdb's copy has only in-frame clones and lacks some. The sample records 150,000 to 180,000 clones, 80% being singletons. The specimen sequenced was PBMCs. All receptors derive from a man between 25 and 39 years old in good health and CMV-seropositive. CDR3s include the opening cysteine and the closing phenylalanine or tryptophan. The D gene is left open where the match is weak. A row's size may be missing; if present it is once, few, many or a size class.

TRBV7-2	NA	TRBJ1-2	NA	CASSLARQAPTYGYTF	TGTGCCAGCAGCTTAGCCCGGCAGGCCCCCACTTATGGCTACACCTTC
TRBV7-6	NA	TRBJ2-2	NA	CASGIGGENTGELFF	TGTGCCAGCGGGATTGGGGGCGAAAACACCGGGGAGCTGTTTTTT
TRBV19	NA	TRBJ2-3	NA	CASSSGMSTDTQYF	TGTGCCAGTAGTAGCGGGATGAGCACAGATACGCAGTATTTT
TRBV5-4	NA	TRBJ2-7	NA	CASSVEQGSEQYF	TGTGCCAGCAGCGTGGAACAGGGATCCGAGCAGTACTTC
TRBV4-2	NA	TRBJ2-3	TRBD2	CASSGLAGGPADTQYF	TGTGCCAGCAGCGGACTAGCGGGAGGGCCGGCAGATACGCAGTATTTT
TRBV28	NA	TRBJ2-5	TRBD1	CASSSGGSIKETQYF	TGTGCCAGCAGTTCAGGGGGCTCGATTAAGGAGACCCAGTACTTC
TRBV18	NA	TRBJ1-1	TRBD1	CASSRPGQGKAFF	TGTGCCAGCTCACGGCCGGGACAGGGGAAAGCTTTCTTT
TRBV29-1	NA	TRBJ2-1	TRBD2	CSVALAGWLNEQFF	TGCAGCGTTGCCTTAGCGGGATGGCTCAATGAGCAGTTCTTC
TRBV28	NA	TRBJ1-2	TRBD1	CASSSGGQGYGYTF	TGTGCCAGCAGTTCGGGAGGACAGGGTTATGGCTACACCTTC
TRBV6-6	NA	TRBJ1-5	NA	CASSYRLSDQPQHF	TGTGCCAGCAGTTACCGTTTGTCCGATCAGCCCCAGCATTTT
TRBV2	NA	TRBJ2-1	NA	CASSGAGSYNEQFF	TGTGCCAGCAGTGGGGCGGGTAGCTACAATGAGCAGTTCTTC
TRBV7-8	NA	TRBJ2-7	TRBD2	CASSSGGASGYEQYF	TGTGCCAGCAGCTCAGGTGGGGCTAGCGGCTACGAGCAGTACTTC
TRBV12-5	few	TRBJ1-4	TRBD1	CASGLGTANEKLFF	TGTGCTAGTGGCCTCGGGACAGCAAATGAAAAACTGTTTTTT
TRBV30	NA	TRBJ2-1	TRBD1	CAWTGQGAAEQFF	TGTGCCTGGACGGGACAGGGGGCAGCTGAGCAGTTCTTC
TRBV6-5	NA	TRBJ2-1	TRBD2	CASRSSGGNNEQFF	TGTGCCAGCAGGTCTAGCGGGGGAAACAATGAGCAGTTCTTC
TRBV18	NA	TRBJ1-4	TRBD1	CASSPSGQGASEKLFF	TGTGCCAGCTCACCGTCCGGACAGGGGGCGAGTGAAAAACTGTTTTTT
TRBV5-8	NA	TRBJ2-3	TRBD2	CASSGSGRGSTDTQYF	TGTGCCAGCAGCGGTAGCGGGAGGGGATCCACAGATACGCAGTATTTT
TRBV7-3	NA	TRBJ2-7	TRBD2	CASSRGLAGDEQYF	TGTGCCAGCAGCCGCGGCCTAGCGGGAGACGAGCAGTACTTC
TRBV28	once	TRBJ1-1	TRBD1	CASTNKMGQGVLGAFF	TGTGCCAGCACCAATAAGATGGGACAGGGGGTATTAGGGGCTTTCTTT
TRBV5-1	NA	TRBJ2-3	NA	CASSYFTDTQYF	TGCGCCAGCAGCTACTTCACAGATACGCAGTATTTT
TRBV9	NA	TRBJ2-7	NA	CASSQSSDPAGEQYF	TGTGCCAGCAGCCAAAGCTCAGACCCCGCAGGGGAGCAGTACTTC
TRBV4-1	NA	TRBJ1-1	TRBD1	CASSLTGTGNTEAFF	TGCGCCAGCAGCCTGACCGGGACAGGGAACACTGAAGCTTTCTTT
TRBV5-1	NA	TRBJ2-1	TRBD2	CASSLARLAGGADEQFF	TGCGCCAGCAGCTTGGCCCGACTAGCGGGGGGGGCAGATGAGCAGTTCTTC
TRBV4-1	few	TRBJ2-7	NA	CASSQDRTPDHPYEQYF	TGCGCCAGCAGCCAAGATCGGACTCCAGATCATCCCTACGAGCAGTACTTC
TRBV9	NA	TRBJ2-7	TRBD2	CASSETGLAGSYEQYF	TGTGCCAGCAGCGAGACGGGACTAGCGGGAAGCTACGAGCAGTACTTC
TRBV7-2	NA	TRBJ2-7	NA	CASSLSTGPYEQYF	TGTGCCAGCAGCTTATCAACAGGTCCCTACGAGCAGTACTTC
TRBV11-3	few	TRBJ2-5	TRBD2	CASSLGLAVEETQYF	TGTGCCAGCAGCTTGGGACTAGCGGTGGAAGAGACCCAGTACTTC
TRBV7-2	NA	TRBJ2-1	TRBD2	CASSPGSGAYNEQFF	TGTGCCAGCAGCCCGGGTAGCGGGGCGTACAATGAGCAGTTCTTC
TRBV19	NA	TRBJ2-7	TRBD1	CASSMDRVGEQYF	TGTGCCAGTAGTATGGACAGGGTAGGGGAGCAGTACTTC
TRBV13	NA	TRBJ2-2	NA	CASSLQQGGFTGELFF	TGTGCCAGCAGCTTACAGCAGGGGGGTTTCACCGGGGAGCTGTTTTTT
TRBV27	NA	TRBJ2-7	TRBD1	CASSRPGTGGWSHEQYF	TGTGCCAGCAGTAGGCCCGGGACAGGGGGTTGGAGCCACGAGCAGTACTTC
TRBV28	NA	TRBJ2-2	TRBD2	CASSFPPLAARTGELFF	TGTGCCAGCAGTTTTCCTCCACTAGCGGCCAGAACCGGGGAGCTGTTTTTT
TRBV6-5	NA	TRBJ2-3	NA	CASRGQQNTDTQYF	TGTGCCAGCAGGGGCCAACAGAACACAGATACGCAGTATTTT
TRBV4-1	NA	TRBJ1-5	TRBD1	CASSPPGQGAAEGQPQHF	TGCGCCAGCAGCCCGCCGGGACAGGGGGCCGCCGAAGGTCAGCCCCAGCATTTT
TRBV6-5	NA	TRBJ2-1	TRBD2	CASSWTSGRSNEQFF	TGTGCCAGCAGTTGGACTAGCGGGAGGTCAAATGAGCAGTTCTTC
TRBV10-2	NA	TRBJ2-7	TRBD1	CASRGQGRYEQYF	TGCGCCAGCAGGGGACAGGGCCGCTACGAGCAGTACTTC
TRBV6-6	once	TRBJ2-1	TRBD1	CASSYAGTVRDEQFF	TGTGCCAGCAGTTACGCCGGGACAGTTCGGGATGAGCAGTTCTTC
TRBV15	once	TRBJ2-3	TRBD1	CATSDPQGSTDTQYF	TGTGCCACCAGCGACCCACAGGGGAGCACAGATACGCAGTATTTT
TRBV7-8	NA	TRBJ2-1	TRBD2	CASPGTSGLSSYNEQFF	TGTGCCAGTCCTGGGACTAGCGGTTTGAGCTCCTACAATGAGCAGTTCTTC
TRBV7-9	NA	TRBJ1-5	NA	CASSLEGSNQPQHF	TGTGCCAGCAGCTTAGAGGGGAGCAATCAGCCCCAGCATTTT
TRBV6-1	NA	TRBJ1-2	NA	CASSEMVLRSGYTF	TGTGCCAGCAGTGAGATGGTGCTTCGGTCCGGCTACACCTTC
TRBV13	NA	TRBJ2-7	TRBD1	CASSLAGQGRTYEQYF	TGTGCCAGCAGCTTAGCTGGACAGGGACGGACCTACGAGCAGTACTTC
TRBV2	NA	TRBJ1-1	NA	CASSLGRGGLEAFF	TGTGCCAGCAGCTTGGGGCGGGGGGGGCTTGAAGCTTTCTTT
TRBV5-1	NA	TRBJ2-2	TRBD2	CASSLNLVAGDTGELFF	TGCGCCAGCAGCTTAAACCTCGTAGCGGGGGACACCGGGGAGCTGTTTTTT
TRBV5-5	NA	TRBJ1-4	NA	CASTAGRGNEKLFF	TGTGCCAGCACCGCGGGGCGGGGGAATGAAAAACTGTTTTTT
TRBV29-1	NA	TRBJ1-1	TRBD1	CSAQQGATNTEAFF	TGCAGCGCCCAACAGGGGGCGACGAACACTGAAGCTTTCTTT
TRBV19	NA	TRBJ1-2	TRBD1	CASTDRTGRGYGYTF	TGTGCCAGTACCGACCGGACAGGGAGGGGCTATGGCTACACCTTC
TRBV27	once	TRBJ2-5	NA	CASSLVTSLGASVETQYF	TGTGCCAGCAGTTTGGTAACGTCGTTGGGGGCTTCCGTAGAGACCCAGTACTTC
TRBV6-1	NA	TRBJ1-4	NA	CASQGQSLNEKLFF	TGTGCCAGCCAGGGCCAGTCCTTGAATGAAAAACTGTTTTTT
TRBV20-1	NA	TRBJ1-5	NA	CSARGEGPQHF	TGCAGTGCTAGGGGGGAGGGGCCCCAGCATTTT
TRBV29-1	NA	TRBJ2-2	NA	CSGRSGLNTGELFF	TGCAGCGGTCGCAGCGGGCTGAACACCGGGGAGCTGTTTTTT
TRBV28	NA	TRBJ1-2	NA	CASSLEDYGYTF	TGTGCCAGCAGTTTAGAGGACTATGGCTACACCTTC